Following are 2 T cell receptor beta chains from one sample sequenced in a study of T cell changes during pregnancy in multiple sclerosis. Sequencing was performed with immunoSEQ multiplex PCR; in TCRdb, only in-frame clones are kept and a portion is missing. The repertoire includes some 33,000 clones, about 88% of them detected once, and over 8.5% sits in the top ten. Specimen: CD8+ T cells from peripheral blood mononuclear cells, collected in the third trimester of pregnancy. These receptors were obtained from a female donor with multiple sclerosis, enrolled in a pregnancy study.

This clone was observed once. The chain links TRBV30 to TRBJ2-7; 8 bases line up with TRBD1. The CDR3 extends over 13 amino acids. Germline CDR1 reads GTSNPN; CDR2 reads SVGIG (reference sequence). The trim removed 0 bases at V and 5 bases at J, leaving 3 bases unmatched. In DNA form, the CDR3 reads TGTGCCTGGAGTGTAGGACAGGGAGACGAGCAGTACTTC. Protein product: CAWSVGQGDEQYF.

The CDR3 bases are TGTGCCAGCAGCTTGGAAGGAGGGGCGGGTGAAAAACTGTTTTTT. Translated: CASSLEGGAGEKLFF. The V gene is TRBV5-4, the J gene TRBJ1-4; perhaps TRBD1 as D (5 bases). The V end was cut by 0 bases, the J end by 7 bases, with 13 bases between. Germline V gene data show CDR1 as SGHNT and CDR2 as YYREEE (reference sequence). The CDR3 covers 15 residues.